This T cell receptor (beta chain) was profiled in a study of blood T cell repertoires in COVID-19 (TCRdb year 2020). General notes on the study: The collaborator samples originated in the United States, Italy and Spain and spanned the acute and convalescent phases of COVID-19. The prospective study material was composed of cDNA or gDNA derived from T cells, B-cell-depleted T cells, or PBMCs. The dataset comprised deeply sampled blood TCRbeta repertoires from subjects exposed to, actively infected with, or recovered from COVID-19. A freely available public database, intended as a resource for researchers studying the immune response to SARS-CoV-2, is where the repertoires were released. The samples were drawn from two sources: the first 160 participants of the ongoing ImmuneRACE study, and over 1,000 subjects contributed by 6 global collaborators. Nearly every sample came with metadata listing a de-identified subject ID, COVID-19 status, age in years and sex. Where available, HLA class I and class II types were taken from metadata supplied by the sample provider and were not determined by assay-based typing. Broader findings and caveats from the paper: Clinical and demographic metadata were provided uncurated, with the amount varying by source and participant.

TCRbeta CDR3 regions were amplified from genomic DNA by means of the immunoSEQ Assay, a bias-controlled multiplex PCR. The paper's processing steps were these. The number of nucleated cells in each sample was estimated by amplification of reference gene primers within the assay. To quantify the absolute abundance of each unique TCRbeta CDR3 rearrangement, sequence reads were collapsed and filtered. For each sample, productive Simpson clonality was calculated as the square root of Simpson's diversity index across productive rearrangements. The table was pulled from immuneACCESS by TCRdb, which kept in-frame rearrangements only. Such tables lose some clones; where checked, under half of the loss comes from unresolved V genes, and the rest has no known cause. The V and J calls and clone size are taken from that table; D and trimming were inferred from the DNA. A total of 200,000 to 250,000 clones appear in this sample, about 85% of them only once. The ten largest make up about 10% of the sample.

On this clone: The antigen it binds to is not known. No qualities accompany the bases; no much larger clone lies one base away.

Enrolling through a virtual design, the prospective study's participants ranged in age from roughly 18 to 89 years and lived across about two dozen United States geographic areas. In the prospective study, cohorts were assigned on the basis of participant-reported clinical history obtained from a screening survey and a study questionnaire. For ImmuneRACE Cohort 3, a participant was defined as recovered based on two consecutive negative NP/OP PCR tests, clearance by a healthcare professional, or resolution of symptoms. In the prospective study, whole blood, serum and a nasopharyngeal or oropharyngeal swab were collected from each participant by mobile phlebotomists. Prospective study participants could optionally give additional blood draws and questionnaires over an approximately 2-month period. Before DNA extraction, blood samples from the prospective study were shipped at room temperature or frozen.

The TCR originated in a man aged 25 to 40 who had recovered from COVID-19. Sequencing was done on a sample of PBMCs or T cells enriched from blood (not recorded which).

The sequence in DNA is TGTGCCAGCAGCCCAGCGGGGTGGGAGCAGTTCTTC. It translates as CASSPAGWEQFF. Here the chain combines TRBV7-2 and TRBJ2-1, and TRBD2 matches 7 of the central bases. The germline V end is reduced by 5 bases and the J end by 10 bases; junction bases left unmatched: 5. From the germline V gene, CDR1 is SGHTA and CDR2 is FQGNSA. CDR3 length: 12 amino acids, cysteine to phenylalanine. Only the CDR3 DNA is retained, 36 bases long and in frame from the first base. Beyond the CDR3, the reference TRBV7-2 and TRBJ2-1 genes provide the residues; the full variable domain reads: GAGVSQSPSNKVTEKGKDVELRCDPISGHTALYWYRQSLGQGLEFLIYFQGNSAPDKSGLPSDRFSAERTGGSVSTLTIQRTQQEDSAVYLCASSPAGWEQFFGPGTRLTVL.